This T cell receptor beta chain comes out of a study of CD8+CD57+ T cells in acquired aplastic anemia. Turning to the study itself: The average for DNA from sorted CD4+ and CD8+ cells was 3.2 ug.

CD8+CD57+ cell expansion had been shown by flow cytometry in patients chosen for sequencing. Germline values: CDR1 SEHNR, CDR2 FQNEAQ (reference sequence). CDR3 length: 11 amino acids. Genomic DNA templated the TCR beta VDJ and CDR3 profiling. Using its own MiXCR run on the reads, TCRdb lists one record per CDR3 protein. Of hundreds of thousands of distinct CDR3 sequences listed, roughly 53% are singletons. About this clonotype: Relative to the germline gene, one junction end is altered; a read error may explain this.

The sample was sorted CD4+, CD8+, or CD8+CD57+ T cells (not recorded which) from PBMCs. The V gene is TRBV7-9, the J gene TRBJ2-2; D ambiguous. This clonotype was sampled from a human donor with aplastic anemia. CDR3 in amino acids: CASSLPRELFF. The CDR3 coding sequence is TGTGCTAGCAGCTTACCCCGGGAGCTGTTTTTT.